The clone carrying this T cell receptor (beta chain) was observed once. A multiplex PCR was run with 60 Vbeta primers and 13 Jbeta primers. Produced via immunoSEQ multiplex PCR; TCRdb's table is partial and in-frame only. The sample shows under 150,000 clones, approximately 84% of them seen only once. The entry originates in a study of cytomegalovirus exposure and HLA in healthy donors. V was trimmed by 7 bases and J by 7 bases, leaving 17 bases between them. The germline V gene has CDR1 MNHEY and CDR2 SVGAGI. This CDR3 region has 15 residues. This TCR was recovered from a boy aged 2-9 years in good health and CMV-seronegative. The sample comprised PBMCs. This sequence joins TRBV6-5 and TRBJ1-6; maybe TRBD1 (6 bases). The CDR3: CASTITGIANSPLHF. Written as DNA, the CDR3 is TGTGCCAGCACGATCACAGGGATAGCAAATTCACCCCTCCACTTT.